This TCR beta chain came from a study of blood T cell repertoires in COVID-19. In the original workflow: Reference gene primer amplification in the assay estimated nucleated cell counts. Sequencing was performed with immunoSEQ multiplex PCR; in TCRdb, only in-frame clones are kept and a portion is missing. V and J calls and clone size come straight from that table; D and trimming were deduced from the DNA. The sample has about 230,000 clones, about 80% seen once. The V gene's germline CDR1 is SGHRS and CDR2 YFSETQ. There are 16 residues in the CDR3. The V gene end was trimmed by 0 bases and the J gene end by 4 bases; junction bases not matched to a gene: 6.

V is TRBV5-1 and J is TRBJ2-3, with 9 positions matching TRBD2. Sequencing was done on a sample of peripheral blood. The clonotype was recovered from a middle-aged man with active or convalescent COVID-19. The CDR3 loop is CASSLEGSGGADTQYF. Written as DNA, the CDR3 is TGCGCCAGCAGCTTGGAGGGTAGCGGGGGTGCAGATACGCAGTATTTT.